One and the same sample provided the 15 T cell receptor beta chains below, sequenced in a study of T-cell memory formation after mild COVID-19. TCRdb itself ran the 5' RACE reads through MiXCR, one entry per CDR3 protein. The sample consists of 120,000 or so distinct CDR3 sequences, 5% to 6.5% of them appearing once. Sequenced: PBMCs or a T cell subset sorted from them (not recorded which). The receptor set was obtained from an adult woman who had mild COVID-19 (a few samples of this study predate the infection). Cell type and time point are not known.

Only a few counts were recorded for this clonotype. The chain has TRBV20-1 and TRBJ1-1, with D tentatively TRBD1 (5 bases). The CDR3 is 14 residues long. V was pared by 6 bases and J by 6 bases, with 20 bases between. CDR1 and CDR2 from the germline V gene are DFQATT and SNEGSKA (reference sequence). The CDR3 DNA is TGCAGTGCCAGCGCAGGGTCCCTAGTCCCTGAAGCTTTCTTT. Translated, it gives CSASAGSLVPEAFF.

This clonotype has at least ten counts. The CDR3 spells CASSSGGGGTYEQYF. The CDR3 DNA is TGCGCCAGCAGCTCGGGAGGCGGGGGGACCTACGAGCAGTACTTC. This rearrangement joins TRBV5-1 to TRBJ2-7; 8 bases line up with TRBD2. With V trimmed by 3 bases and J by 2 bases, 7 bases remained unmatched. The CDR3 is 15 residues long. The germline V gene encodes CDR1 SGHRS and CDR2 YFSETQ.

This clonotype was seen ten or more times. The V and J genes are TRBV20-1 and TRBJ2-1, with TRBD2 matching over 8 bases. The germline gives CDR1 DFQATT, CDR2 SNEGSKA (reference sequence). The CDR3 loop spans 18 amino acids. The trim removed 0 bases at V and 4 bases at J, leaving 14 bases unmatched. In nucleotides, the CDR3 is TGCAGTGCTAGAGATCCCATATTAGCGGGAAGGGGTTACAATGAGCAGTTCTTC. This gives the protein CSARDPILAGRGYNEQFF.

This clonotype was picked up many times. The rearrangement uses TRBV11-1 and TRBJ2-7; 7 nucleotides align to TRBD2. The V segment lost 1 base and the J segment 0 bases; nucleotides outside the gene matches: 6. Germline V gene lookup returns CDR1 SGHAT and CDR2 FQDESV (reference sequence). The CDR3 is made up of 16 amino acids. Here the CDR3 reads CASSLEGGGSSYEQYF. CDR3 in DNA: TGTGCCAGCAGCTTAGAAGGTGGCGGGAGCTCCTACGAGCAGTACTTC.

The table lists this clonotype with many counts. CDR3 amino acids: CSARTAGFYNEQFF. The CDR3 bases are TGCAGTGCTAGGACAGCGGGCTTCTACAATGAGCAGTTCTTC. The chain carries TRBV20-1 and TRBJ2-1; possibly TRBD2 for D (6 bases). From germline, CDR1 is DFQATT and CDR2 SNEGSKA (reference sequence). The CDR3 has 14 residues. Trimming cost V 3 bases and J 3 bases, with 12 bases left between them.

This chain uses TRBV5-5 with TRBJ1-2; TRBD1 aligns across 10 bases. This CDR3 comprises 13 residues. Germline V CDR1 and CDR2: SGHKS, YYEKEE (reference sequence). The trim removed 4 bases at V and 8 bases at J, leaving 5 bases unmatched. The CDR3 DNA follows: TGTGCCAGCAGCGACGGGACAGGGGCCGGCTACACCTTC. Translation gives CASSDGTGAGYTF.

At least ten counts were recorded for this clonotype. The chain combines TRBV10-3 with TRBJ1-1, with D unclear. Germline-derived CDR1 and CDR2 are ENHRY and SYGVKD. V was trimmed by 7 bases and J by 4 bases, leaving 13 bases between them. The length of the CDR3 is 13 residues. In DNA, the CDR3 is TGTGCCATCAACGCCGTAGAGGGCACTGAAGCTTTCTTT. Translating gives CAINAVEGTEAFF.

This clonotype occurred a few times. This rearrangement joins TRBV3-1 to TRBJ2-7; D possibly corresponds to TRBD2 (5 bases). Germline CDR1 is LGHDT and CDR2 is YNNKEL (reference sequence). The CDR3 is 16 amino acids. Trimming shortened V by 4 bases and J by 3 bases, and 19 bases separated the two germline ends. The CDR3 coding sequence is TGTGCCAGCAGCCGACCCGCTGGCCGAGGAGGCTACGAGCAGTACTTC. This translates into CASSRPAGRGGYEQYF.

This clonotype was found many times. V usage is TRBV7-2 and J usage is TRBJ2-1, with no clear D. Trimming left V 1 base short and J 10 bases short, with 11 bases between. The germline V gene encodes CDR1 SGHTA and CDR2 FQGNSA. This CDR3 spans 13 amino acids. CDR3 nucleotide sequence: TGTGCCAGCAGCTTAGAGCGTCTCAGGGAGCAGTTCTTC. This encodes CASSLERLREQFF.

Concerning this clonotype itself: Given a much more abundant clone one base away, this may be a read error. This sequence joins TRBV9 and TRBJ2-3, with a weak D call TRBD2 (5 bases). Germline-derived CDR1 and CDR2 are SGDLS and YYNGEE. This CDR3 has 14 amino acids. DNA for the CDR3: TGTGCCAGCAGCCCAGGACTCGGCACAGATACGAAGTATTTT. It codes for CASSPGLGTDTKYF.

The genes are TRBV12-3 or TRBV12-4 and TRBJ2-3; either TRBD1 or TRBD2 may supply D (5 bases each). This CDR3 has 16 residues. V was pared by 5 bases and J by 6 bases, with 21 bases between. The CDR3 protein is CASSLYLLGEKDTQYF. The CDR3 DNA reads TGTGCCAGCAGTCTGTACCTCTTGGGGGAGAAGGATACGCAGTATTTT.

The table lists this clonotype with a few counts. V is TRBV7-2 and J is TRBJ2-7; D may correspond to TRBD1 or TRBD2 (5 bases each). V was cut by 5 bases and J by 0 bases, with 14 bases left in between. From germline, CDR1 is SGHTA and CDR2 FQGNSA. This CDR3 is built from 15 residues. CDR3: CASSPRDLSSYEQYF. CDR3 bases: TGTGCCAGCAGCCCCCGGGACCTAAGCTCCTACGAGCAGTACTTC. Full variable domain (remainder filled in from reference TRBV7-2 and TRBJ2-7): GAGVSQSPSNKVTEKGKDVELRCDPISGHTALYWYRQSLGQGLEFLIYFQGNSAPDKSGLPSDRFSAERTGGSVSTLTIQRTQQEDSAVYLCASSPRDLSSYEQYFGPGTRLTVT.

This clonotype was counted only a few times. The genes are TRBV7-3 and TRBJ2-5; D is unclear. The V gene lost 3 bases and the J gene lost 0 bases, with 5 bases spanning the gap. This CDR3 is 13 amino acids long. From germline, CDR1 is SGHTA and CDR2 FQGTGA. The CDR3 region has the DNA TGTGCCAGCAGCTTTCGGTACCAAGAGACCCAGTACTTC. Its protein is CASSFRYQETQYF.

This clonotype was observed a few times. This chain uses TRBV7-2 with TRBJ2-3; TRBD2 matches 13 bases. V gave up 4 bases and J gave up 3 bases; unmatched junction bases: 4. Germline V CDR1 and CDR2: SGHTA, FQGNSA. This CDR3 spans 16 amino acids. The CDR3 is CASSSWTSGSTDTQYF. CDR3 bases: TGTGCCAGCAGCTCTTGGACTAGCGGGAGTACAGATACGCAGTATTTT.

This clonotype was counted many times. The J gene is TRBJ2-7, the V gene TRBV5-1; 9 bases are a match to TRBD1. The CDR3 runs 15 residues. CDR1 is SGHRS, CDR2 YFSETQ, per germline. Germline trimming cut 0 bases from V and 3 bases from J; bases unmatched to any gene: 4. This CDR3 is CASSLGTGEVYEQYF. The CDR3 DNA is TGCGCCAGCAGCTTGGGGACAGGGGAAGTCTACGAGCAGTACTTC.